The 29 T cell receptor beta chains in this list originate from one sample, sequenced in a study of breast tumors, draining lymph nodes, adjacent tissues. Breast cancer patients provided tissue from their axillary draining lymph nodes. In TCRdb, the multiplex PCR reads were re-called with MiXCR into one record per CDR3 protein. In the table there are around 170,000 distinct CDR3 sequences, 33% of which are singletons. The sequenced sample consisted of axillary lymph node tissue. These receptors all come from a female donor with breast cancer. Some clones in this sample may be carry-over from other donors' samples.

The V gene is TRBV9, the J gene TRBJ2-3; the match to TRBD2 covers 9 bases. The CDR3 loop spans 15 amino acids. Germline lookup yields CDR1 SGDLS and CDR2 YYNGEE. The CDR3 loop reads CAFRPGLARGHTQYF. CDR3 in DNA: TGTGCTTTTCGGCCGGGACTAGCTCGAGGGCATACGCAGTATTTT. Based on the CDR3 plus reference TRBV9 and TRBJ2-3, the full variable domain is DSGVTQTPKHLITATGQRVTLRCSPRSGDLSVYWYQQSLDQGLQFLIQYYNGEERAKGNILERFSAQQFPDLHSELNLSSLELGDSALYFCAFRPGLARGHTQYFGPGTRLTVL.

Comment on this clonotype: The conserved phenylalanine or tryptophan is not found at the CDR3 terminus, so this likely reflects a read error. This chain links TRBV29-1 with TRBJ2-3, with D unresolved. The length of the CDR3 is 10 residues. Trimming cost V 6 bases and J 8 bases, with 9 bases left between them. Germline CDR1 reads SQVTM; CDR2 reads ANQGSEA. This CDR3 reads CSVGSGTQYS. The CDR3 region has the DNA TGCAGCGTGGGATCAGGTACGCAGTATTCT.

To note about this clonotype: A much larger clonotype is one base distant, so this may be a read error. DNA of the CDR3: TGTGCCAGCAATCCTCGAGGGACTCCGACCTACAATGAGCAGCTCTTC. Translated: CASNPRGTPTYNEQLF. The V and J genes are TRBV6-5 and TRBJ2-1; tentatively, D is TRBD2 (6 bases). Germline loops: CDR1 MNHEY, CDR2 SVGAGI. The CDR3 runs to 16 residues.

This clonotype has ten or more counts. In nucleotides, the CDR3 is TGTGCCAGCAGCCCGGACAGTAGGGCCCAGTACTTC. It specifies CASSPDSRAQYF. The rearrangement uses TRBV7-3 and TRBJ2-5; weak D call: TRBD1 (6 bases). Germline CDR1 is SGHTA and CDR2 is FQGTGA. Trimming removed 5 bases at V and 9 bases at J, with 13 bases between. This CDR3 comprises 12 residues. Drawing the rest from reference TRBV7-3 and TRBJ2-5, the complete variable domain is GAGVSQTPSNKVTEKGKYVELRCDPISGHTALYWYRQSLGQGPEFLIYFQGTGAADDSGLPNDRFFAVRPEGSVSTLKIQRTERGDSAVYLCASSPDSRAQYFGPGTRLLVL.

The sample holds many counts of this clonotype. The rearrangement uses TRBV7-9 and TRBJ2-3; D is ambiguous. Germline-derived CDR1 and CDR2 are SEHNR and FQNEAQ (reference sequence). The CDR3 extends over 11 amino acids. V was shortened by 8 bases and J by 2 bases, with 5 bases between the two germline ends. CDR3 nucleotides: TGTGCCAGCTTTAACACAGATACGCAGTATTTT. Its translation is CASFNTDTQYF.

As regards this clonotype: Given the absence of the conserved phenylalanine or tryptophan at the CDR3 end, a read error is likely. The chain links TRBV19 to TRBJ2-7, with 7 bases matching TRBD2. The CDR3 is 15 amino acids. Germline assignment: CDR1 LNHDA and CDR2 SQIVND (reference sequence). The CDR3 region is CASSIGAGSSYGQYS. As DNA, the CDR3 is TGTGCCAGTAGTATCGGAGCGGGATCCTCCTACGGGCAGTACTCC.

In regard to this clonotype: One junction end disagrees with the germline gene, perhaps due to a read error. The chain carries TRBV20-1 and TRBJ1-5, with D maybe TRBD1 (6 bases). Germline assignment: CDR1 DFQATT and CDR2 SNEGSKA (reference sequence). The CDR3 runs 14 residues. This CDR3 is CSARAGAQSQPQHF. CDR3 DNA sequence: TGCAGTGCCAGAGCGGGGGCCCAGTCACAGCCCCAGCATTTT.

A few counts support this clonotype. The genes are TRBV6-6 and TRBJ1-5, with 8 nucleotides matching TRBD1. J was trimmed by 0 bases and V by 6 bases; bases with no gene match: 10. The CDR3 covers 17 residues. Germline V gives CDR1 MNHNY, CDR2 SVGAGI (reference sequence). CDR3 protein: CASRPDRGRLSNQPQHF. CDR3 nucleotide sequence: TGTGCCAGCAGACCTGACAGGGGCCGGCTTAGCAATCAGCCCCAGCATTTT.

This clonotype came up many times. J is TRBJ1-3 and V is TRBV12-3 or TRBV12-4; possible D gene TRBD1, 6 bases. V was trimmed by 6 bases and J by 0 bases, leaving 15 bases between them. This CDR3 contains 16 residues. CDR3 residues: CASSLEGGYSGNTIYF. CDR3 sequence (DNA): TGTGCCAGCAGCCTTGAGGGGGGTTACTCTGGAAACACCATATATTTT.

This clonotype has just a few counts. This chain connects TRBV2 to TRBJ1-1, with TRBD1 matching over 8 bases. V dropped 7 bases and J dropped 0; count of bases not matched to a gene: 7. Looked up from germline, CDR1 is SNHLY and CDR2 is FYNNEI. This CDR3 has 15 residues. CDR3 DNA: TGTGCCAGCAACCCCCCAGGGGGCATGAACACTGAAGCTTTCTTT. Its protein product is CASNPPGGMNTEAFF.

A note on this clonotype: At one end, the junction sequence differs from germline, possibly due to a read error. CDR3: CSASWGGTQSF. The DNA for the CDR3 is TGCAGTGCTAGTTGGGGGGGTACGCAGTCTTTT. V and J are TRBV20-1 and TRBJ2-3, with TRBD2 identical over 7 bases. The CDR3 contains 11 residues. Germline-derived CDR1 and CDR2 are DFQATT and SNEGSKA (reference sequence).

This clonotype was recorded at least ten times. V and J are TRBV11-2 and TRBJ2-2; 8 nucleotides align to TRBD1. CDR1 is SGHAT, CDR2 FQNNGV, per germline. The CDR3 contains 16 residues. The trim removed 3 bases at V and 2 bases at J, leaving 5 bases unmatched. The CDR3 bases are TGTGCCAGCAGCTTGGACAGGGCCTTTAACACCGGGGAGCTGTTTTTT. Translation: CASSLDRAFNTGELFF.

About this clonotype: An end of the junction does not agree with germline; a read error may underlie this. The chain uses TRBV2 and TRBJ1-1, with D perhaps TRBD1 (5 bases). The CDR3 length is 14 residues. Germline CDR1 SNHLY, CDR2 FYNNEI. Written as DNA, the CDR3 is TGTGCCAGCTTAATAGGGGCGACCGCAACCCAAGATCCCTTT. It translates to CASLIGATATQDPF. Variable domain in full (rest from reference TRBV2 and TRBJ1-1): EPEVTQTPSHQVTQMGQEVILRCVPISNHLYFYWYRQILGQKVEFLVSFYNNEISEKSEIFDDQFSVERPDGSNFTLKIRSTKLEDSAMYFCASLIGATATQDPFGQGTRLTVV.

This clonotype turned up a few times. Germline and junction disagree at one end, which may indicate a read error. The chain has TRBV24-1 and TRBJ1-1; possibly TRBD1 for D (5 bases). CDR3 size: 14 residues. The germline CDR1 and CDR2 sequences are KGHDR and SFDVKD. CDR3 protein: CATSDSTVNSEAFF. CDR3 nucleotide sequence: TGTGCCACCAGTGATTCGACAGTTAACAGTGAAGCTTTCTTT.

This clonotype was counted at least ten times. The chain couples TRBV7-2 to TRBJ2-7, with D unresolved. With 3 bases removed from V and 3 bases from J, the gap between germline ends came to 6 bases. CDR3 length equals 12 residues. Germline V CDR1 and CDR2: SGHTA, FQGNSA. The CDR3 here is CASSFPYYEQYF. CDR3 nucleotides: TGTGCCAGCAGCTTCCCCTACTACGAGCAGTACTTC.

This chain links TRBV19 with TRBJ1-6, with 9 bases identical to TRBD1. The trim removed 6 bases at V and 7 bases at J, leaving 10 bases unmatched. Germline V gives CDR1 LNHDA, CDR2 SQIVND (reference sequence). This CDR3 contains 16 residues. CDR3 protein: CASSHPGTGSNSPLHF. In nucleotides, the CDR3 is TGTGCCAGTAGCCACCCCGGGACAGGGTCAAATTCACCCCTCCACTTT. The full variable domain, in which reference TRBV19 and TRBJ1-6 provide the parts outside the CDR3, is DGGITQSPKYLFRKEGQNVTLSCEQNLNHDAMYWYRQDPGQGLRLIYYSQIVNDFQKGDIAEGYSVSREKKESFPLTVTSAQKNPTAFYLCASSHPGTGSNSPLHFGNGTRLTVT.

This clonotype was seen ten or more times. V is TRBV6-6 and J is TRBJ2-3; D not resolved. Trimming left V 0 bases short and J 10 bases short, with 8 bases between. The length of the CDR3 is 12 residues. Looked up from germline, CDR1 is MNHNY and CDR2 is SVGAGI (reference sequence). CDR3 bases: TGTGCCAGCAGTTACTCCACACTGGCGCAGTATTTT. Translation gives CASSYSTLAQYF.

This clonotype was counted at least ten times. V gene TRBV9 combines with J gene TRBJ2-3; 11 bases agree with TRBD2. The V gene end was trimmed by 0 bases and the J gene end by 3 bases; junction bases not matched to a gene: 15. Germline assignment: CDR1 SGDLS and CDR2 YYNGEE. The CDR3 is 20 residues long. The CDR3 bases are TGTGCCAGCAGCGTAGGAGGGGGCCTACTAGCGGGAGAGGGGACAGATACGCAGTATTTT. Translating it yields CASSVGGGLLAGEGTDTQYF.

A note on this clonotype: Mismatch with germline at one junction end may stem from a read error. V and J are TRBV7-9 and TRBJ2-7; the match to TRBD2 covers 8 bases. The germline gives CDR1 SEHNR, CDR2 FQNEAQ (reference sequence). The CDR3 covers 15 residues. This CDR3 reads CASSPPTSELYEQCF. In DNA form, the CDR3 reads TGTGCCAGCAGCCCCCCGACTAGCGAACTCTACGAGCAGTGCTTC.

Notes on this clonotype: This may come from a read error, since a much larger clone is one base off. The CDR3 does not end in the conserved phenylalanine or tryptophan, so this is likely a read error. The chain has TRBV6-5 and TRBJ1-5, with TRBD1 matching over 8 bases. Germline values: CDR1 MNHEY, CDR2 SVGAGI. V was clipped by 6 bases and J by 0 bases; unmatched bases: 4. The CDR3 loop spans 15 amino acids. CDR3: CASRTDRASNQPQHS. The CDR3 region has the DNA TGTGCCAGCAGAACGGACAGGGCTAGCAATCAGCCCCAGCATTCT.

This clonotype was counted ten times or more. The chain is built from TRBV4-2 and TRBJ2-3; TRBD2 is a possible D gene (5 bases). The V end was cut by 1 base, the J end by 2 bases, with 13 bases between. The germline V gene encodes CDR1 LGHNA and CDR2 YNFKEQ. CDR3 length: 16 residues. The CDR3 sequence: CASSQGFDGNTDTQYF. The CDR3 region has the DNA TGTGCCAGCAGCCAAGGTTTTGACGGGAACACAGATACGCAGTATTTT.

To note about this clonotype: The junction shows a germline mismatch at one end, possibly a read error. The V gene is TRBV6-1, the J gene TRBJ1-6; no clear D gene. Germline V gene sequence: CDR1 MNHNS, CDR2 SASEGT. The CDR3 is made up of 16 amino acids. The CDR3 loop reads CASSERQESYNSPLHF. The CDR3 DNA reads as TGTGCCAGCAGTGAACGGCAGGAGTCCTACAATTCACCCCTCCACTTT.

V usage is TRBV20-1 and J usage is TRBJ1-2; D remains ambiguous. The CDR3 runs to 11 residues. CDR1 is DFQATT, CDR2 SNEGSKA, per germline (reference sequence). The ends were cut back, 3 bases at V and 4 bases at J, with 6 bases in the middle. The chain's CDR3 is CSARASYGYTF. The DNA for the CDR3 is TGCAGTGCTAGGGCGTCCTATGGCTACACCTTC.

The rearrangement links TRBV20-1 to TRBJ1-6; 7 positions agree with TRBD1. The V gene end was trimmed by 3 bases and the J gene end by 8 bases; junction bases not matched to a gene: 10. The germline V gene has CDR1 DFQATT and CDR2 SNEGSKA (reference sequence). This CDR3 contains 15 residues. CDR3 DNA sequence: TGCAGTGCTAGTACCTTCGGGGGGACAGATTCACCCCTCCACTTT. Its protein is CSASTFGGTDSPLHF.

Ten or more counts support this clonotype. The gene calls are TRBV19 and TRBJ1-4; TRBD1 matches 7 bases. Germline lookup yields CDR1 LNHDA and CDR2 SQIVND (reference sequence). There are 15 residues in the CDR3. The trim removed 5 bases at V and 10 bases at J, leaving 13 bases unmatched. In DNA form, the CDR3 reads TGTGCCAGTAGTTCTCCCGACAGGGAATTTGGAAAACTGTTTTTT. Encoded protein: CASSSPDREFGKLFF.

This clonotype was picked up many times. The chain is built from TRBV11-3 and TRBJ1-2; D call uncertain. Germline V lookup: CDR1 SGHNT, CDR2 YENEEA. Trimming left V 4 bases short and J 8 bases short, with 8 bases between. The CDR3 spans 11 residues. The CDR3 reads CASSSDSGYTF. For the CDR3, the DNA is TGTGCCAGCAGCTCGGACTCCGGCTACACCTTC. Based on the CDR3 plus reference TRBV11-3 and TRBJ1-2, the full variable domain is EAGVVQSPRYKIIEKKQPVAFWCNPISGHNTLYWYLQNLGQGPELLIRYENEEAVDDSQLPKDRFSAERLKGVDSTLKIQPAELGDSAVYLCASSSDSGYTFGSGTRLTVV.

The sample holds many counts of this clonotype. The gene calls are TRBV5-5 and TRBJ1-6; 7 nucleotides match TRBD1. CDR3 length: 16 amino acids. The germline gives CDR1 SGHKS, CDR2 YYEKEE (reference sequence). V shed 4 bases and J 4 bases; nucleotides not matched to a gene: 8. CDR3 residues: CASSGGQRVYNSPLHF. DNA of the CDR3: TGTGCCAGCAGCGGGGGACAGCGGGTTTATAATTCACCCCTCCACTTT.

V and J are TRBV24-1 and TRBJ2-1; 7 bases align to TRBD2. The V segment lost 12 bases and the J segment 2 bases; nucleotides outside the gene matches: 12. The V gene's germline CDR1 is KGHDR and CDR2 SFDVKD. This CDR3 has 15 amino acids. The CDR3 loop is CACSGTSAPYNEQFF. CDR3 in DNA: TGTGCCTGCAGCGGTACTAGCGCGCCCTACAATGAGCAGTTCTTC.

This clonotype occurred a few times. This sequence joins TRBV18 and TRBJ2-1, with 13 bases matching TRBD2. Germline V gene data show CDR1 as KGHSH and CDR2 as LQKENI. Losses at the gene ends were 3 bases for V and 5 bases for J; bases not matched to a gene: 4. This CDR3 is built from 16 residues. The CDR3 protein is CASSPGLAGVHNEQFF. The CDR3 DNA sequence: TGTGCCAGCTCACCCGGACTAGCGGGAGTCCACAATGAGCAGTTCTTC.